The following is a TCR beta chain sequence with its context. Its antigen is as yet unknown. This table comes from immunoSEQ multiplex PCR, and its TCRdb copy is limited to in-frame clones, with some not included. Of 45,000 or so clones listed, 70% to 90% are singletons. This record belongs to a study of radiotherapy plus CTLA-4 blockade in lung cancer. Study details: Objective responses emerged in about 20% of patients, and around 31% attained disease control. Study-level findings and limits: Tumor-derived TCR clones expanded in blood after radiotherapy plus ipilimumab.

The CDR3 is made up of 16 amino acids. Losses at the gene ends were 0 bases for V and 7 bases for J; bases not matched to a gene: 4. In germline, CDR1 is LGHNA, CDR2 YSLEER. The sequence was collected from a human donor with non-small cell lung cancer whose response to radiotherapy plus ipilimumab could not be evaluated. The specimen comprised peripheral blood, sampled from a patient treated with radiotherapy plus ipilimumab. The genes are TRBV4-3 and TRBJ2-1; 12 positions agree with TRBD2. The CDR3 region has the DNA TGCGCCAGCAGCCAAGATGCACTAGCGGGAGGTAATGAGCAGTTCTTC. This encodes CASSQDALAGGNEQFF.